The rows below give T cell receptor beta chains drawn from one sample of a study of T cell responses to AZD1222 COVID-19 vaccine. Assay: immunoSEQ multiplex PCR; the TCRdb copy retains only in-frame clones and omits some. The data show 150,000 to 170,000 clones, about 92% seen once. The sequencing used peripheral blood, collected on day 0 of AZD1222 vaccination. These receptors were obtained from an adult in good health. The conserved cysteine and the conserved F or W are not part of the CDR3 here. Fields, in order: D gene, J gene, clone size, V gene, CDR3 protein. A D gene is named only where the DNA matches it firmly. Not every row has a clone size; where given, it reads once, few, many or a size class.

TRBD1	TRBJ2-1	.	TRBV5-5	ASSLATTGGGYYNEQF
TRBD1	TRBJ1-1	.	TRBV18	ASSERQGGTNTEAF
.	TRBJ2-1	once	TRBV7-3	ASSPSSTGLGQF
.	TRBJ1-4	.	TRBV21-1	ASPRGGVATATNEKLF
TRBD1	TRBJ1-1	few	TRBV19	ATEGQGVTEAF
TRBD1	TRBJ1-6	.	TRBV19	ASSITGEESPLH
.	TRBJ2-1	.	TRBV28	ASSPPTRGPYNEQF
.	TRBJ2-2	.	TRBV5-5	ASSFGQGGTGELF
.	TRBJ1-1	.	TRBV7-9	ASSLGQVGTAF
TRBD1	TRBJ1-2	.	TRBV27	ASSLSPWDRIYGYT
.	TRBJ1-2	many	TRBV19	ASSIRGGGYT
.	TRBJ1-1	once	TRBV7-2	ASSLASGNTEAF